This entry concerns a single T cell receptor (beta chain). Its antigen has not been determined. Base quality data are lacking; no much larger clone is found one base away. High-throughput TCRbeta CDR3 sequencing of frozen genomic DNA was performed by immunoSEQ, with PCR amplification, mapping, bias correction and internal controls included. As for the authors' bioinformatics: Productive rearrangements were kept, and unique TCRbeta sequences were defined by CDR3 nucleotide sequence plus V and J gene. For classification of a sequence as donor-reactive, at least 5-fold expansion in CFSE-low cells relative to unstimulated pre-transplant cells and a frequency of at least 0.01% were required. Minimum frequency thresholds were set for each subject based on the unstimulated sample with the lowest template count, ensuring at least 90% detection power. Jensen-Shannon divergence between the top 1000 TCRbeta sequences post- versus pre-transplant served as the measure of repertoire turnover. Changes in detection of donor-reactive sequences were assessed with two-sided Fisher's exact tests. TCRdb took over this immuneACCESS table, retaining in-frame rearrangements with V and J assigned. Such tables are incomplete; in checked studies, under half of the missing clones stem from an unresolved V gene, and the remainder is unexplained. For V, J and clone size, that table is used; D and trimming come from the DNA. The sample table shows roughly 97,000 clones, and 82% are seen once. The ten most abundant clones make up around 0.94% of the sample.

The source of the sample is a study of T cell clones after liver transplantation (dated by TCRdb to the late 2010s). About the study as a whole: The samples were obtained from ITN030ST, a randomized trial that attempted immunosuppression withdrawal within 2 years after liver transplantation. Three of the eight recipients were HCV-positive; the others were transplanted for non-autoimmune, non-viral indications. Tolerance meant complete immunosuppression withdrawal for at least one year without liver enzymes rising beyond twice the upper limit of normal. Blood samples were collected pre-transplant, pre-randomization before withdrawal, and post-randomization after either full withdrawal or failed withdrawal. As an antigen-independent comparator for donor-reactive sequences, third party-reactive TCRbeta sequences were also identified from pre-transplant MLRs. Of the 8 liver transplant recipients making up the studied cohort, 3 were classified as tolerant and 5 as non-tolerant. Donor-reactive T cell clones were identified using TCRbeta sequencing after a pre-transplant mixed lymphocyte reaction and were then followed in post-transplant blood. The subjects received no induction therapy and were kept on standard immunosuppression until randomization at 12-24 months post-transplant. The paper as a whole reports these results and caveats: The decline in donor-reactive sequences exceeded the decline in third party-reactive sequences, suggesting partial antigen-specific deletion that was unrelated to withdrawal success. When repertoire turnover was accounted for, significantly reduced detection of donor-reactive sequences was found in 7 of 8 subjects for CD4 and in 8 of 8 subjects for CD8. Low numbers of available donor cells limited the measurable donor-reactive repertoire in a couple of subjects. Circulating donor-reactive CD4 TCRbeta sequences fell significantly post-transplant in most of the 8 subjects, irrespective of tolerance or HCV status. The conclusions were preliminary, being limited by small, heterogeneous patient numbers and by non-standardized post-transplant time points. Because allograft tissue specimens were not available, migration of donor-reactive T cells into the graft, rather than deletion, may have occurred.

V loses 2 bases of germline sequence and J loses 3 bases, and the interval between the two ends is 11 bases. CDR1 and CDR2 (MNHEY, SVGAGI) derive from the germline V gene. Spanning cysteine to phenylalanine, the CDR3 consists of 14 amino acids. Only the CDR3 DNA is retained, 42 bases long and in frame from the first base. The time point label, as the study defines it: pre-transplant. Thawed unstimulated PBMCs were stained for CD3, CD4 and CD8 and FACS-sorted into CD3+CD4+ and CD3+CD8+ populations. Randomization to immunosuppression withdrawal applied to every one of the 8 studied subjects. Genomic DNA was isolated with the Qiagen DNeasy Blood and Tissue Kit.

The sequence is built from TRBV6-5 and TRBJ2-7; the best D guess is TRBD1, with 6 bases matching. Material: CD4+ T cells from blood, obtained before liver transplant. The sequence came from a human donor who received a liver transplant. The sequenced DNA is TGTGCCAGCAGTTACGGAGGACAGAGCTACGAGCAGTACTTC. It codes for CASSYGGQSYEQYF.